These T cell receptor beta chains were read from a single sample in a study of blood T cell repertoires in COVID-19. Profiled with immunoSEQ multiplex PCR; TCRdb holds only in-frame clones, not every one. The table includes around 200,000 clones, 70% to 90% detected once. The sample taken for sequencing was peripheral blood. Receptor source: a man aged 60 to 69 with acute or convalescent COVID-19. The CDR3 runs from the conserved cysteine through the conserved F or W. The D gene is left open where the match is weak. Clone size, where shown, is once, few, many, or a class for clones that have expanded.

D gene	V gene	clone size	J gene	CDR3 DNA	CDR3 protein
-	TRBV20-1	-	TRBJ1-3	TGCAGTGCTAGTCAGGGCACCTCTGGAAACACCATATATTTT	CSASQGTSGNTIYF
TRBD1	TRBV2	-	TRBJ1-4	TGTGCCAGCAGTGGAGCGGACAGGGGGTATGAAAAACTGTTTTTT	CASSGADRGYEKLFF
TRBD2	TRBV7-3	-	TRBJ2-5	TGTGCCAGCAGCTACCCCCGGGCGGGAGGGCCGGAGACCCAGTACTTC	CASSYPRAGGPETQYF
TRBD1	TRBV5-4	once	TRBJ2-7	TGTGCCAGCAGACAAGACAGGGCTGATTACGAGCAGTACTTC	CASRQDRADYEQYF
-	TRBV7-2	-	TRBJ1-3	TGTGCCAGCAGCTTGCCGGGGGGCTCTGGAAACACCATATATTTT	CASSLPGGSGNTIYF
-	TRBV19	-	TRBJ1-1	TGTGCCTCAAAGGGGAGGGGCAGCAACACTGAAGCTTTCTTT	CASKGRGSNTEAFF
-	TRBV9	-	TRBJ2-1	TGTGCCAGCAGCGTTTTAGAGGCCTACAATGAGCAGTTCTTC	CASSVLEAYNEQFF
TRBD1	TRBV7-6	-	TRBJ2-5	TGTGCCAGCAGCTTAGCGATGGGACAGTGGGAGACCCAGTACTTC	CASSLAMGQWETQYF
-	TRBV28	-	TRBJ1-2	TGTGCCAGCAGTTCGACACTTAACTATGGCTACACCTTC	CASSSTLNYGYTF
TRBD2	TRBV24-1	few	TRBJ2-3	TGTGCCACCAGTGTAGAAGCGGGAGGATTAGCAGATACGCAGTATTTT	CATSVEAGGLADTQYF
-	TRBV19	-	TRBJ2-1	TGTGCCAGTAGTCCGGATAAAAGTAGTATAGGATGGATAGGAGTCTACAATGAGCAGTTCTTC	CASSPDKSSIGWIGVYNEQFF
TRBD2	TRBV6-5	-	TRBJ2-7	TGTGCCAGCAGTTACTCGATTACTAGCGGCGGATACGAGCAGTACTTC	CASSYSITSGGYEQYF
TRBD2	TRBV19	-	TRBJ2-2	TGTGCCAGCTTATCCGGGACTAGCGGGAGGGCTGGTGGCACCGGGGAGCTGTTTTTT	CASLSGTSGRAGGTGELFF
TRBD1	TRBV5-6	-	TRBJ2-1	TGTGCCAGCAGCTGGGACAGGGGGCGCGGGTCCTACAATGAGCAGTTCTTC	CASSWDRGRGSYNEQFF
TRBD1	TRBV28	-	TRBJ1-1	TGTGCCATCAGACTTGGGCAGGGGGTGGCTGAAGCTTTCTTT	CAIRLGQGVAEAFF
-	TRBV9	-	TRBJ2-3	TGTGCCAGCAGCGTAGTGGGGACACGCACAGATACGCAGTATTTT	CASSVVGTRTDTQYF
-	TRBV29-1	-	TRBJ2-7	TGCAGCGTTGAGATTTGGCAACCGACCTACGAGCAGTACTTC	CSVEIWQPTYEQYF
-	TRBV6-2/TRBV6-3	-	TRBJ2-5	TGTGCCAGCAGTCCCCGCGGGATTTTGTCTCGGGCCCAGTACTTC	CASSPRGILSRAQYF
TRBD1	TRBV24-1	-	TRBJ1-1	TGTGCCACCAGTGCCATCGACAGGGGCTCCGGAGCTTTCTTT	CATSAIDRGSGAFF
-	TRBV7-2	-	TRBJ2-2	TGTGCCAGCAGCGCACGGGGGGCCGGCGGGGAGCTGTTTTTT	CASSARGAGGELFF
TRBD2	TRBV2	-	TRBJ2-2	TGTGCCAGCACCCAACCCGGGACTAGAGACACCGGGGAGCTGTTTTTT	CASTQPGTRDTGELFF
-	TRBV7-8	-	TRBJ1-1	TGTGCCAGCAGCTTAGCCCCGGTGAACACTGAAGCTTTCTTT	CASSLAPVNTEAFF
-	TRBV2	-	TRBJ1-3	TGTGCCAGTTTTACAGGTATCTCTGGAAACACCATATATTTT	CASFTGISGNTIYF
-	TRBV28	-	TRBJ2-1	TGTGCCAGCAAACGGCGGGCGTACAATGAGCAGTTCTTC	CASKRRAYNEQFF
TRBD2	TRBV3-1/TRBV3-2	-	TRBJ2-7	TGTGCCAGCAGTCGGACTAGCGGGAGGGCCGGAGTATACGAGCAGTACTTC	CASSRTSGRAGVYEQYF
-	TRBV21-1	-	TRBJ2-7	TGTGCCAGCAGCAAACGGCGGGTGCCACCCACCTACGAGCAGTACTTC	CASSKRRVPPTYEQYF
-	TRBV30	-	TRBJ2-4	TGTGCCTGGGGAGCCGGGACAAACTCCAAAAACATTCAGTACTTC	CAWGAGTNSKNIQYF
TRBD1	TRBV4-1	-	TRBJ1-5	TGCGCCAGCAGCCAAGAGGGACAGGGCCAGGGTCAGCCCCAGCATTTT	CASSQEGQGQGQPQHF
TRBD2	TRBV7-9	-	TRBJ2-1	TGTGCCAGCAGCTTTAGCGGGAGCTCCTACAATGAGCAGTTCTTC	CASSFSGSSYNEQFF
-	TRBV7-9	-	TRBJ1-4	TGTGCCAGCAGCTTAACTACAGGGTATTTGGGAGAAAAACTGTTTTTT	CASSLTTGYLGEKLFF
TRBD1	TRBV3-1/TRBV3-2	-	TRBJ2-3	TGTGCCAGCAGCCACTCGACAGGGGGAGATACGCAGTATTTT	CASSHSTGGDTQYF
TRBD1	TRBV6-5	-	TRBJ2-3	TGTGCCAGCAGTTACTATAGACAGGGAAGGACAGATACGCAGTATTTT	CASSYYRQGRTDTQYF
-	TRBV28	-	TRBJ1-2	TGTGCCAGCAGTTTCCCTAAAGGGGCAGGGGTTAACTATGGCTACACCTTC	CASSFPKGAGVNYGYTF
-	TRBV5-8	-	TRBJ1-1	TGTGCCAGCAGCTTGGCCGAGGCAGGGTCGGCTGAAGCTTTCTTT	CASSLAEAGSAEAFF
-	TRBV28	-	TRBJ2-5	TGTGCCAGCAGTTTGTTGCCACAACCCCAAGAGACCCAGTACTTC	CASSLLPQPQETQYF
-	TRBV7-8	-	TRBJ1-5	TGTGCCAGCAGCTTAGTTCAGAATCAGCCCCAGCATTTT	CASSLVQNQPQHF
-	TRBV19	-	TRBJ1-5	TGTGCCAGTAGCACACGGGGTAATCAGCCCCAGCATTTT	CASSTRGNQPQHF
-	TRBV4-1	few	TRBJ2-2	TGCGCCAGCAGCCAAAAAGAAAAACTCCGGGGCGGGGAGCTGTTTTTT	CASSQKEKLRGGELFF
-	TRBV4-1	-	TRBJ2-1	TGCGCCAGCAGCCCTAGGTGGGAGGGGGGCTACAATGAGCAGTTCTTC	CASSPRWEGGYNEQFF
TRBD2	TRBV11-2	-	TRBJ2-2	TGTGCCAGCACCGACTGGGGGGGGAACACCGGGGAGCTGTTTTTT	CASTDWGGNTGELFF
TRBD2	TRBV11-2	-	TRBJ2-1	TGTGCCAGCAGCTTACTGGTAGCGGGACCGTCGGGGCAGTTCTTC	CASSLLVAGPSGQFF
-	TRBV10-3	-	TRBJ2-3	TGTGCCATCAGCCGGGACACCACAGATACGCAGTATTTT	CAISRDTTDTQYF
TRBD1	TRBV10-3	-	TRBJ1-4	TGTGCCATCAGTGGAGGGGGCCAGGGAAATGAAAAACTGTTTTTT	CAISGGGQGNEKLFF
TRBD1	TRBV19	-	TRBJ2-7	TGTGCCAGTACTACCGTCCCGGGACAGGGCGAGCAGTACTTC	CASTTVPGQGEQYF
-	TRBV18	once	TRBJ1-1	TGTGCCAGCTCACCCGTCGGACAGACATATTTGAACACTGAAGCTTTCTTT	CASSPVGQTYLNTEAFF
-	TRBV9	-	TRBJ2-7	TGTGCCAGCAGCGTAGGAGGTGGGGAGCAGTACTTC	CASSVGGGEQYF
-	TRBV11-3	-	TRBJ2-2	TGTGCCAGCAGCTTAGCGGGAAGGGACACCGGGGAGCTGTTTTTT	CASSLAGRDTGELFF
-	TRBV3-1/TRBV3-2	-	TRBJ1-2	TGTGCCAGCAGCCAAGGAAACCCGGCGGGAGGCTACACCTTC	CASSQGNPAGGYTF
TRBD2	TRBV4-1	-	TRBJ2-3	TGCGCCAGCAGCCGCTTAATGGCTAGCGGGAGCACAGATACGCAGTATTTT	CASSRLMASGSTDTQYF
TRBD1	TRBV28	-	TRBJ1-6	TGTGCCAGCTCCCGGGACAGCCCTTCACCCCTCCACTTT	CASSRDSPSPLHF
TRBD2	TRBV6-5	-	TRBJ2-7	TGTGCCAGCAGTTTGACTAGCGGGGGCTCCTACGAGCAGTACTTC	CASSLTSGGSYEQYF
-	TRBV5-1	-	TRBJ1-4	TGCGCCAGCAGCTCAGGGGTCCTCGCAACTAATGAAAAACTGTTTTTT	CASSSGVLATNEKLFF
-	TRBV3-1/TRBV3-2	-	TRBJ2-7	TGTGCCAGCAGCCAAGATCATCAGGGGCTCGAGCAGTACTTC	CASSQDHQGLEQYF
-	TRBV3-1/TRBV3-2	-	TRBJ2-1	TGTGCCAGCACCCCGAAGGGGGGGAATATTTACAATGAGCAGTTCTTC	CASTPKGGNIYNEQFF
TRBD2	TRBV9	-	TRBJ2-3	TGTGCCAGCAGCGTAGGACTAGCGGGAGCAGATACGCAGTATTTT	CASSVGLAGADTQYF